This TCR beta chain stems from a study of identical twins. Findings of the study overall: Twins' excess sharing was less marked for out-of-frame beta sequences. Invariant cells of the MAIT and iNKT types might have partly distorted the zero-insertion analyses.

The cDNA had a unique molecular identifier and a template-switch universal primer site. TCRdb independently ran MiXCR on the 5' RACE reads; one entry per CDR3 protein. This table holds around 490,000 distinct CDR3 sequences, 13% to 15% found once. Comment on this clonotype: What it binds is unknown.

This same sample was also part of a study on yellow fever vaccine responses in identical twins. That publication notes: Twins showed a vaccine T cell response that reportedly seemed partly convergent, partly personalized.

Input material: CD4+ T cells sorted from blood. This clonotype was sampled from a woman aged 18-35 years in good health.

The DNA of the CDR3 is TGTGCCAGCAGTGGGGGCGAGGGGTACACCGGGGAGCTGTTTTTT. Its protein product is CASSGGEGYTGELFF. The V and J genes are TRBV25-1 and TRBJ2-2; D may correspond to TRBD1 or TRBD2 (5 bases each). The V gene's germline CDR1 is MGHDK and CDR2 SYGVNS. V was cut by 4 bases and J by 3 bases, with 12 bases left in between. The CDR3 has 15 residues.